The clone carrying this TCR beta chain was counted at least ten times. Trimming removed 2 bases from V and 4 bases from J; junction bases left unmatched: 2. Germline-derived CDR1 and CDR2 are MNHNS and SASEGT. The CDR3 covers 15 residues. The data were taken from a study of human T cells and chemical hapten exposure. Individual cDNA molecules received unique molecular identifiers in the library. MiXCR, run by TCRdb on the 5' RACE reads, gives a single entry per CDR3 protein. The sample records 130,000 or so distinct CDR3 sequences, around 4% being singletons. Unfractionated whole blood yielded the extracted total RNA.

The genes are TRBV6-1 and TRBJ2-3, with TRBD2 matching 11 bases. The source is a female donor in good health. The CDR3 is CASSEFSGGADTQYF. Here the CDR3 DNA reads TGTGCCAGCAGTGAATTTAGCGGGGGGGCAGATACGCAGTATTTT.